The 20 T cell receptor beta chains below all came from one sample that was sequenced in a study of shared clonotypes between healthy human individuals. Terminally differentiated effector memory CD45RA+ cells were excluded from the naive CD8 cells, which were CD45RO-negative and positively selected for CCR7. Sequencing was performed with immunoSEQ multiplex PCR; in TCRdb, only in-frame clones are kept and a portion is missing. The sample yields millions of clones, less than 95% seen once. The sample taken for sequencing was naive CD8+ T cells sorted from blood. These receptors all stem from a man aged 18-30 years in good health.

V is TRBV9 and J is TRBJ2-3, with D unclear. V lost 1 base and J lost 5, with 8 bases in between. Germline CDR1 is SGDLS and CDR2 is YYNGEE. The CDR3 extends over 13 amino acids. For the CDR3, the DNA is TGTGCCAGCAGCGTATTTGGGGAAGATACGCAGTATTTT. Amino acids: CASSVFGEDTQYF. The variable domain in full, completed from reference TRBV9 and TRBJ2-3, reads DSGVTQTPKHLITATGQRVTLRCSPRSGDLSVYWYQQSLDQGLQFLIQYYNGEERAKGNILERFSAQQFPDLHSELNLSSLELGDSALYFCASSVFGEDTQYFGPGTRLTVL.

This rearrangement joins TRBV11-2 to TRBJ1-2; D is unclear. The ends were cut back, 4 bases at V and 0 bases at J, with 12 bases in the middle. The CDR3 has 15 amino acids. The germline V gene has CDR1 SGHAT and CDR2 FQNNGV. Here the CDR3 reads CASSSRTNSNYGYTF. As DNA, the CDR3 is TGTGCCAGCAGCTCTAGGACCAATTCTAACTATGGCTACACCTTC.

V and J are TRBV27 and TRBJ2-1, with unresolved D. The ends were cut back, 6 bases at V and 6 bases at J, with 21 bases in the middle. Germline V gene data show CDR1 as MNHEY and CDR2 as SMNVEV (reference sequence). The CDR3 loop spans 16 amino acids. The DNA of the CDR3 is TGTGCCAGCAGCCCCGGACCCTCGGCAGCCCGCAATGAGCAGTTCTTC. It encodes CASSPGPSAARNEQFF.

CDR3 protein: CASLGWDSGYTF. The CDR3 DNA is TGTGCCAGCCTGGGCTGGGATTCGGGCTACACCTTC. The rearrangement links TRBV27 to TRBJ1-2; unclear D gene. The length of the CDR3 is 12 residues. Germline CDR1 MNHEY, CDR2 SMNVEV (reference sequence). V was clipped by 8 bases and J by 8 bases, with 15 bases between them.

The genes are TRBV6-5 and TRBJ2-7, with D unresolved. Germline V gene data show CDR1 as MNHEY and CDR2 as SVGAGI. V lost 2 bases to trimming and J lost 0 bases, with 8 bases between them. The CDR3 runs to 14 residues. This CDR3 reads CASSYADSSYEQYF. CDR3 nucleotide sequence: TGTGCCAGCAGTTACGCGGATAGCTCCTACGAGCAGTACTTC.

The rearrangement links TRBV28 to TRBJ2-7, with D perhaps matching TRBD1 (5 bases). Trimming removed 6 bases at V and 3 bases at J, with 9 bases between. Per germline, CDR1 MDHEN and CDR2 SYDVKM. This CDR3 region has 12 residues. The CDR3 protein is CASSETDYEQYF. The CDR3 DNA follows: TGTGCCAGCAGCGAGACAGACTACGAGCAGTACTTC.

The V gene is TRBV21-1, the J gene TRBJ2-7. TRBV21-1 corresponds to a pseudogene. This CDR3 spans 15 amino acids. CDR3 in amino acids: CASDIRDARSMEQYF. The CDR3 region has the DNA TGTGCCAGCGACATTCGGGACGCCCGTTCCATGGAGCAGTACTTC.

As concerns this clone: Other nucleotide sequences in the sample specify the same CDR3. The chain employs TRBV9 and TRBJ1-1, with a possible D match to TRBD1 (5 bases). The V gene's germline CDR1 is SGDLS and CDR2 YYNGEE. Trimming removed 0 bases from V and 5 bases from J, with 11 bases in between. The CDR3 covers 14 residues. This CDR3 reads CASSVGGVDTEAFF. CDR3 sequence (DNA): TGTGCCAGCAGCGTAGGAGGGGTAGATACTGAAGCTTTCTTT.

The chain recombines TRBV27 with TRBJ2-5; D unresolved. The ends were cut back, 7 bases at V and 5 bases at J, with 17 bases in the middle. The CDR3 is 14 residues long. CDR1 is MNHEY, CDR2 SMNVEV, per germline (reference sequence). CDR3 loop: CASTPIPGMETQYF. The CDR3 nucleotides read TGTGCCAGCACCCCAATCCCGGGTATGGAGACCCAGTACTTC.

The rearrangement uses TRBV4-2 and TRBJ1-2, with a weak D call TRBD1 (6 bases). The V end lost 1 base, the J end lost 2 bases, and 23 bases lay between the germline ends. The CDR3 totals 19 residues. Germline values: CDR1 LGHNA, CDR2 YNFKEQ. For the CDR3, the DNA is TGTGCCAGCAGCCAAGTATTCGGGACACTTAAGGAGGGGAACTATGGCTACACCTTC. Its translation: CASSQVFGTLKEGNYGYTF.

Notes on this clone: This CDR3 is also generated by other DNA sequences in the sample. V gene TRBV6-5 combines with J gene TRBJ2-4; D is unresolved. Deletions cut 0 bases from V and 0 bases from J, with 6 bases between. The germline gives CDR1 MNHEY, CDR2 SVGAGI. The CDR3 runs to 15 residues. The CDR3 region is CASSYSGLAKNIQYF. DNA of the CDR3: TGTGCCAGCAGTTACTCTGGGTTAGCCAAAAACATTCAGTACTTC.

This chain links TRBV13 with TRBJ2-7; the D gene is possibly TRBD2 (5 bases). The CDR3 contains 13 residues. The V gene's germline CDR1 is PRHDT and CDR2 FYEKMQ (reference sequence). V shed 5 bases and J shed 3 bases, with 11 bases lying between them. The CDR3 here is CASSEYGGYEQYF. As DNA, the CDR3 is TGTGCCAGCAGCGAGTATGGAGGCTACGAGCAGTACTTC.

The chain uses TRBV6-1 and TRBJ2-2; 9 bases map to TRBD2. Germline assignment: CDR1 MNHNS and CDR2 SASEGT. This CDR3 region has 14 residues. The junction had 6 bases not matched to a gene; V was cut back by 10 bases and J by 3 bases. CDR3 in amino acids: CAISTSGYTGELFF. CDR3 nucleotides: TGTGCCATTTCGACTAGCGGATACACCGGGGAGCTGTTTTTT.

On this clone: Other DNA sequences in this specimen translate into the identical CDR3. The chain couples TRBV29-1 to TRBJ1-1; D unresolved. The CDR3 is 13 residues long. V lost 3 bases and J lost 0, with 8 bases in between. Germline V CDR1 and CDR2: SQVTM, ANQGSEA. The CDR3 DNA is TGCAGCGTTGAGGGAGGTCTGAACACTGAAGCTTTCTTT. Amino acid sequence: CSVEGGLNTEAFF. The full variable domain, in which reference TRBV29-1 and TRBJ1-1 provide the parts outside the CDR3, is SAVISQKPSRDICQRGTSLTIQCQVDSQVTMMFWYRQQPGQSLTLIATANQGSEATYESGFVIDKFPISRPNLTFSTLTVSNMSPEDSSIYLCSVEGGLNTEAFFGQGTRLTVV.

This clone was detected once. The sample holds other DNA sequences that translate to the same CDR3. The rearrangement links TRBV6-1 to TRBJ2-1; D remains ambiguous. V lost 6 bases, J lost 4 bases, and 1 base lay in between. The CDR3 spans 10 residues. Germline lookup yields CDR1 MNHNS and CDR2 SASEGT. CDR3: CASRYNEQFF. CDR3 DNA sequence: TGTGCCAGCAGGTACAATGAGCAGTTCTTC.

The chain is built from TRBV10-2 and TRBJ1-1; no firm D call. Per germline, CDR1 WSHSY and CDR2 SAAADI. V shed 1 base and J shed 5 bases, with 11 bases lying between them. The CDR3 is made up of 14 amino acids. The CDR3 DNA is TGCGCCAGCAGTGAGTTGTACTCGGGAACTGAAGCTTTCTTT. This sequence encodes CASSELYSGTEAFF.

This clone occurred a few times. Other DNA sequences in this specimen translate into the identical CDR3. CDR3 in DNA: TGTGCCTGGAGTTTAGGAGAGGGGGGCGCCTATGGCTACACCTTC. Its translation is CAWSLGEGGAYGYTF. The chain has TRBV30 and TRBJ1-2; the D gene is possibly TRBD1 (6 bases). The CDR3 consists of 15 residues. Per the germline V gene, CDR1 is GTSNPN and CDR2 is SVGIG (reference sequence). V was cut by 2 bases and J by 4 bases, with 17 bases left in between.

The chain joins TRBV9 to TRBJ2-1; 9 bases fit TRBD2. CDR3 length: 16 amino acids. Germline V gene data show CDR1 as SGDLS and CDR2 as YYNGEE. With V trimmed by 0 bases and J by 6 bases, 7 bases remained unmatched. This chain's CDR3 is CASSVDASGVTNEQFF. In DNA form, the CDR3 reads TGTGCCAGCAGCGTAGATGCTAGCGGGGTCACCAATGAGCAGTTCTTC.

The chain links TRBV7-9 to TRBJ2-7, with D perhaps TRBD2 (6 bases). The ends were cut back, 4 bases at V and 3 bases at J, with 13 bases in the middle. The CDR3 length is 14 residues. Germline lookup yields CDR1 SEHNR and CDR2 FQNEAQ (reference sequence). CDR3 region: CASSSFGTGYEQYF. The CDR3 DNA is TGTGCCAGCAGCTCCTTCGGGACTGGCTACGAGCAGTACTTC.

The V gene is TRBV15, the J gene TRBJ2-7, with no clear D. V lost 3 bases, J lost 3 bases, and 6 bases lay in between. This CDR3 spans 12 amino acids. Germline assignment: CDR1 LNHNV and CDR2 YYDKDF (reference sequence). CDR3 residues: CATSRDNYEQYF. CDR3 DNA sequence: TGTGCCACCAGCAGGGATAACTACGAGCAGTACTTC.